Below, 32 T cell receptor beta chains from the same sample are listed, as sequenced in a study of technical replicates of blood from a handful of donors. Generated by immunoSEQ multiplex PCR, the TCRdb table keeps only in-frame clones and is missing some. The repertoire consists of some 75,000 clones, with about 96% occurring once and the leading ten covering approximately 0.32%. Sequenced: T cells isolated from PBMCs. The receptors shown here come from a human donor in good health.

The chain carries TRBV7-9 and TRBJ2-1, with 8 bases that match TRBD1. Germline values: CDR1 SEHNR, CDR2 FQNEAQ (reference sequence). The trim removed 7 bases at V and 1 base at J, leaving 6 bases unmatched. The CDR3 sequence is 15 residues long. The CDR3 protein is CASIDQGASYNEQFF. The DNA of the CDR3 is TGTGCCAGCATCGATCAGGGGGCGTCCTACAATGAGCAGTTCTTC.

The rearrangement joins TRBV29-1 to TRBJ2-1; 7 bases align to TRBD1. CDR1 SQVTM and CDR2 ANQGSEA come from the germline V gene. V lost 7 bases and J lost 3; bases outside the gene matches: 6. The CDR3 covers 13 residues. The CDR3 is CSGVGTDYNEQFF. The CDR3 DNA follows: TGCAGCGGAGTCGGGACAGACTACAATGAGCAGTTCTTC.

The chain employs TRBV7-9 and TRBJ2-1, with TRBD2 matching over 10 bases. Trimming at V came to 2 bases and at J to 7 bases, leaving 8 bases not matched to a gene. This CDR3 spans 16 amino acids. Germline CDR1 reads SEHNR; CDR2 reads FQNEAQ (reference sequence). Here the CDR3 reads CASSLKPGLARNEQFF. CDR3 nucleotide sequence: TGTGCCAGCAGCTTAAAACCGGGACTAGCGAGGAATGAGCAGTTCTTC.

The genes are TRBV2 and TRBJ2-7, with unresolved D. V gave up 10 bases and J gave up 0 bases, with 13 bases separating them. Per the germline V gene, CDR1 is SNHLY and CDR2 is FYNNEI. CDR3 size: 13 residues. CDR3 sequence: CATLEQSSYEQYF. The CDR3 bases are TGTGCCACCCTTGAACAGTCCTCCTACGAGCAGTACTTC.

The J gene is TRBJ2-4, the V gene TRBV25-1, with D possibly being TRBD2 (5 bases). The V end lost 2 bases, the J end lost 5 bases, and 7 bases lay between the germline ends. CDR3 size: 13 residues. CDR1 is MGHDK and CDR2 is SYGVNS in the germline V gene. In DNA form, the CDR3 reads TGTGCCAGCAGTGAAAGCGGCGAAAACATTCAGTACTTC. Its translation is CASSESGENIQYF. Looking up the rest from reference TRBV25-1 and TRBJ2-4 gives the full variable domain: EADIYQTPRYLVIGTGKKITLECSQTMGHDKMYWYQQDPGMELHLIHYSYGVNSTEKGDLSSESTVSRIRTEHFPLTLESARPSHTSQYLCASSESGENIQYFGAGTRLSVL.

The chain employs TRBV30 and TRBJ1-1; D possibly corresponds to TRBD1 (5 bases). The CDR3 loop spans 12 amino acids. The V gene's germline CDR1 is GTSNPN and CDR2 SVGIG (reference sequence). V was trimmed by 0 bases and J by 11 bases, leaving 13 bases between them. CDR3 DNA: TGTGCCTGGAGTGTAGGGGTGACAGAGGCTTTCTTT. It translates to CAWSVGVTEAFF.

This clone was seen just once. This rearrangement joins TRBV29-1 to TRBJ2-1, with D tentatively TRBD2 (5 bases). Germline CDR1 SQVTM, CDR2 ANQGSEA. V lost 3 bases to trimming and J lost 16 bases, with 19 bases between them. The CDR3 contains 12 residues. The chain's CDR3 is CSVDETGNGRFF. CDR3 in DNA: TGCAGCGTTGACGAGACCGGGAACGGGCGTTTCTTC.

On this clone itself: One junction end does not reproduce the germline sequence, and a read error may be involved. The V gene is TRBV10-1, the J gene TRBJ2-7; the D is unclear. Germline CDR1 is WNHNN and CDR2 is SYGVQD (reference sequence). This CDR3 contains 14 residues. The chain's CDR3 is CASIERLARYEQYF. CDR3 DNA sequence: TGCGCCAGCATTGAGAGACTTGCTCGTTACGAGCAGTACTTC.

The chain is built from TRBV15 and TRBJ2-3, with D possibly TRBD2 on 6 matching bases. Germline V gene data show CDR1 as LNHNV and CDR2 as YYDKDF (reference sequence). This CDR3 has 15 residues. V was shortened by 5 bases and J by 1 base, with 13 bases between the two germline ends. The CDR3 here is CATSAREFGTDTQYF. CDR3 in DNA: TGTGCCACCAGCGCACGGGAGTTTGGCACAGATACGCAGTATTTT.

The CDR3 DNA follows: TGTGCCAGCAGCTTCAGGGTTGGCATTCAGTACTTC. Protein product: CASSFRVGIQYF. The rearrangement joins TRBV7-2 to TRBJ2-4; D is perhaps TRBD1 (5 bases). V was shortened by 3 bases and J by 9 bases, with 9 bases between the two germline ends. This CDR3 has 12 amino acids. The germline V gene encodes CDR1 SGHTA and CDR2 FQGNSA.

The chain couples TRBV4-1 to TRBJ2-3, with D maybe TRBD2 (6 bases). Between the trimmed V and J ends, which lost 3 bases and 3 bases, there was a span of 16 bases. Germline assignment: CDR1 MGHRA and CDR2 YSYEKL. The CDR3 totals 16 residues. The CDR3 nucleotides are TGCGCCAGCAGCCATCCTGGTGGGGCGGGAACAGATACGCAGTATTTT. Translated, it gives CASSHPGGAGTDTQYF.

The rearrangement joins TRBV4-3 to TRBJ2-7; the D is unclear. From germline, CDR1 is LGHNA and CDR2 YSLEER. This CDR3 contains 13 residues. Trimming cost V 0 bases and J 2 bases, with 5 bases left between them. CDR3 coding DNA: TGCGCCAGCAGCCAAGATTTTACCTACGAGCAGTACTTC. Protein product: CASSQDFTYEQYF.

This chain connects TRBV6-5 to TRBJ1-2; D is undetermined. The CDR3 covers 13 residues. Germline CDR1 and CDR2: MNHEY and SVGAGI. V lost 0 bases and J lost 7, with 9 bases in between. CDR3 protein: CASSYSIRSGYTF. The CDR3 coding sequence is TGTGCCAGCAGTTACTCGATTCGGAGTGGCTACACCTTC.

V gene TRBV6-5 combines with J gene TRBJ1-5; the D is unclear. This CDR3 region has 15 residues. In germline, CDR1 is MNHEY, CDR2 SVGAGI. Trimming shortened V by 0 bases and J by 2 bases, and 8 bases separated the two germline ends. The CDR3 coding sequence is TGTGCCAGCAGTTACTCGATCGTAGGCAATCAGCCCCAGCATTTT. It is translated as CASSYSIVGNQPQHF.

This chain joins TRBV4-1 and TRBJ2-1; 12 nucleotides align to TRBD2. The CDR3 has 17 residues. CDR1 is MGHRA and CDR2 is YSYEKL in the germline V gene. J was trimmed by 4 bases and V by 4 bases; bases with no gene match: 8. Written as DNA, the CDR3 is TGCGCCAGCAGCCTCGAAACCGGGACTAGCGGGTACAATGAGCAGTTCTTC. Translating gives CASSLETGTSGYNEQFF.

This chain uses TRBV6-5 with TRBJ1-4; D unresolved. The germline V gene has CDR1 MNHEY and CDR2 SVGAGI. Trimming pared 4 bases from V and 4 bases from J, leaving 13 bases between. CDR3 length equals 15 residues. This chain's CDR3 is CASSSLQLLNEKLFF. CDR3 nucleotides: TGTGCCAGCAGTTCCTTACAACTACTTAATGAAAAACTGTTTTTT.

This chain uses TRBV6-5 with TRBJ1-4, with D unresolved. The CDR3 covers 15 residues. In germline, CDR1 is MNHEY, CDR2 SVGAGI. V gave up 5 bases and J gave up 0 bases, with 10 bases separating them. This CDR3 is CASSVALATNEKLFF. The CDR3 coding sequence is TGTGCCAGCAGTGTGGCATTGGCAACTAATGAAAAACTGTTTTTT.

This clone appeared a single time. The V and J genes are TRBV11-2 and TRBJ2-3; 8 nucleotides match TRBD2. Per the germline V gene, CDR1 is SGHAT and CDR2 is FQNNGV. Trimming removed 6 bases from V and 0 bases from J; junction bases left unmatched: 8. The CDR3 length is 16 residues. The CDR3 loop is CASSPSGGTSTDTQYF. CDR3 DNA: TGTGCCAGCAGTCCATCGGGGGGGACTAGCACAGATACGCAGTATTTT.

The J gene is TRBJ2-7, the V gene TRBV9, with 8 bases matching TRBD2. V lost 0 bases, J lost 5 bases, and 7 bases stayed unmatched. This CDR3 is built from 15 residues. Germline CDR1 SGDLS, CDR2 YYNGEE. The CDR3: CASSVAAGGIHEQYF. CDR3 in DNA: TGTGCCAGCAGCGTAGCGGCGGGAGGAATTCACGAGCAGTACTTC.

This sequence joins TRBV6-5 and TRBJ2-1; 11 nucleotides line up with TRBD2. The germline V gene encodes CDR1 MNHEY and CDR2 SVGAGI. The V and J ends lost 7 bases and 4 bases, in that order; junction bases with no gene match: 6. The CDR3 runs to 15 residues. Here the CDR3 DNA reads TGTGCCAGCACCTTACTAGCGGGAGATTACAATGAGCAGTTCTTC. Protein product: CASTLLAGDYNEQFF.

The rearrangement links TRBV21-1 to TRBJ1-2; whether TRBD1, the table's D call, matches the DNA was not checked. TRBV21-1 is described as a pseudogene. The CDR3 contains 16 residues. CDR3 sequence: CASSNMSVGTNYGYTF. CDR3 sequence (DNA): TGTGCCAGCAGCAATATGAGTGTGGGGACAAACTATGGCTACACCTTC.

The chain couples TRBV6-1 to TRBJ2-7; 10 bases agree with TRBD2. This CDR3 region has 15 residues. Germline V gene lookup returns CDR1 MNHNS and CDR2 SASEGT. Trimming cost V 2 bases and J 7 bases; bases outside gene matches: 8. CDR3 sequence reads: CASSETGLATREQYF. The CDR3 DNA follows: TGTGCCAGCAGTGAAACGGGACTAGCGACTAGAGAGCAGTACTTC.

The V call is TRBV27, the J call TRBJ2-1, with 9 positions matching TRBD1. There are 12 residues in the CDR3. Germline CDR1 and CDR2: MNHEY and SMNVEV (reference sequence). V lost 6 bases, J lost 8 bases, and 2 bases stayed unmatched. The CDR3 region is CASRDRGHEQFF. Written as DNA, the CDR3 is TGTGCCAGCAGGGACAGGGGCCATGAGCAGTTCTTC.

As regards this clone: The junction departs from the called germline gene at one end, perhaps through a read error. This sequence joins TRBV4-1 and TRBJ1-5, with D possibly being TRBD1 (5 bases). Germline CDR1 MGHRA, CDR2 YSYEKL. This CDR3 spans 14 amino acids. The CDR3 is CTSSRPGEGQPQHF. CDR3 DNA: TGCACCAGCAGCAGGCCGGGAGAGGGGCAGCCCCAGCATTTT.

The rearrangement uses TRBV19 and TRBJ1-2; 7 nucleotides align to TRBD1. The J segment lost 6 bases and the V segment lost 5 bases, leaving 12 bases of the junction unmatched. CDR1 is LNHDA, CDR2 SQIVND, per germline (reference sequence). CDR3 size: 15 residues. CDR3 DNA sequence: TGTGCCAGTAGTTTGCCTCCGACAGGGAGGAATGGCTACACCTTC. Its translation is CASSLPPTGRNGYTF.

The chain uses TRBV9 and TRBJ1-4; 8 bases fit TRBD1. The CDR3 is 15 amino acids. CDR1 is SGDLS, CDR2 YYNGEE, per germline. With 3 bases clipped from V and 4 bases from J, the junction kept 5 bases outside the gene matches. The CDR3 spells CASSAPTGDNEKLFF. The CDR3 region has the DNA TGTGCCAGCAGCGCGCCGACAGGGGATAATGAAAAACTGTTTTTT.

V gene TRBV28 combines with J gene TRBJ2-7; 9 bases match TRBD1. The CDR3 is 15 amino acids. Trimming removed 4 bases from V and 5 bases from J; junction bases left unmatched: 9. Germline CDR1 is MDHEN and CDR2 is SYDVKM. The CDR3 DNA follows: TGTGCCAGCAGTTCATCCGGGACAGGGCGGGACGAGCAGTACTTC. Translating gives CASSSSGTGRDEQYF.

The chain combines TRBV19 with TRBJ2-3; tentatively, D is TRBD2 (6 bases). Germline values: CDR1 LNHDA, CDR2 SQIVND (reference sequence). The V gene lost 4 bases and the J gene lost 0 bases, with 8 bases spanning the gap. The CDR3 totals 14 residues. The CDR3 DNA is TGTGCCAGTAGTAGGGGGACTAGCACAGATACGCAGTATTTT. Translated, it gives CASSRGTSTDTQYF.

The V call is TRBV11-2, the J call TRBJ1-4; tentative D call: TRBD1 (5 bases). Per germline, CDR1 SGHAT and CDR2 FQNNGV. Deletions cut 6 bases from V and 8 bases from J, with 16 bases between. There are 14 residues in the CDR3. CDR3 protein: CASRLLGGGEKLFF. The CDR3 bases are TGTGCCAGCAGACTTCTGGGGGGAGGCGAAAAACTGTTTTTT.

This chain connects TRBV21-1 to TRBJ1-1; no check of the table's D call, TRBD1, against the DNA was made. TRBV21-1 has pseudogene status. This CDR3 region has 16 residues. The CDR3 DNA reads TGTGCCAGCAGCAAAGGACAGGGGGCGTTGAACACTGAAGCTTTCTTT. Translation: CASSKGQGALNTEAFF.

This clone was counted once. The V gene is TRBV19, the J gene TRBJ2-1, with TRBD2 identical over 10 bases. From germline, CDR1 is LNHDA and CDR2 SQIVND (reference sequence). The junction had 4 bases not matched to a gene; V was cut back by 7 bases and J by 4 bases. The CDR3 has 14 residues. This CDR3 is CASNLAGAYNEQFF. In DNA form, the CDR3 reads TGTGCCAGTAATCTAGCGGGAGCGTACAATGAGCAGTTCTTC.

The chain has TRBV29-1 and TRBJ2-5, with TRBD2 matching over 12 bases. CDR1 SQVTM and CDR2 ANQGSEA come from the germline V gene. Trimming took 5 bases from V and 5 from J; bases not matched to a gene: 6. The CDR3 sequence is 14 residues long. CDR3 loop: CSVLLAGGLETQYF. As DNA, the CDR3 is TGCAGCGTTCTCCTAGCGGGAGGGCTGGAGACCCAGTACTTC.